Listed here are 8 T cell receptor beta chains from one sample, sequenced in a study of T cell responses to AZD1222 COVID-19 vaccine. Sequenced by immunoSEQ multiplex PCR; TCRdb stores in-frame clones only, minus some. The profile shows approximately 110,000 clones, around 92% of them singletons. The source material was peripheral blood, sampled 28 days after the second AZD1222 dose. The receptors here all came from an adult who received the AZD1222 COVID-19 vaccine.

The chain carries TRBV28 and TRBJ1-2, with TRBD1 matching 9 bases. J gave up 4 bases and V 3 bases, and 9 bases lay outside the gene matches. The CDR3 covers 16 residues. CDR1 MDHEN and CDR2 SYDVKM come from the germline V gene. CDR3 nucleotides: TGTGCCAGCAGTTTTCCGACCGGGACAGGGAGCTATGGCTACACCTTC. Translating gives CASSFPTGTGSYGYTF.

The chain recombines TRBV5-4 with TRBJ2-1; TRBD2 is a possible D gene (6 bases). The germline V and J ends were trimmed by 3 bases and 4 bases, with 14 bases remaining between them. Germline lookup yields CDR1 SGHNT and CDR2 YYREEE (reference sequence). The CDR3 covers 15 residues. CDR3 loop: CASSSYGTRYNEQFF. The CDR3 DNA follows: TGTGCCAGCAGCTCCTACGGGACTCGGTACAATGAGCAGTTCTTC.

This clone was counted ten times or more. The chain links TRBV6-4 to TRBJ2-1; a weak D match, TRBD2 (6 bases). CDR3 length equals 15 residues. Germline loops: CDR1 MRHNA, CDR2 SNTAGT. Trimming removed 0 bases at V and 0 bases at J, with 6 bases between. CDR3 coding DNA: TGTGCCAGCAGTGACTCAGCGGGCTCCTACAATGAGCAGTTCTTC. Its protein product is CASSDSAGSYNEQFF.

The genes are TRBV19 and TRBJ2-1, with 9 bases matching TRBD1. V lost 6 bases to trimming and J lost 0 bases; unmatched junction nucleotides: 6. Germline V gives CDR1 LNHDA, CDR2 SQIVND (reference sequence). This CDR3 has 16 amino acids. The CDR3, as DNA: TGTGCCAGTAGATCAACAGGGGGCAGCTCCTACAATGAGCAGTTCTTC. Residues: CASRSTGGSSYNEQFF.

This clone was seen more than once but under ten times. This rearrangement joins TRBV20-1 to TRBJ2-7; no clear D gene. The germline gives CDR1 DFQATT, CDR2 SNEGSKA (reference sequence). The CDR3 is 11 residues long. V was pared by 4 bases and J by 3 bases, with 7 bases between. CDR3: CSANLNYEQYF. The DNA of the CDR3 is TGCAGTGCTAACCTAAACTACGAGCAGTACTTC.

The chain joins TRBV5-1 to TRBJ1-1; D unresolved. This CDR3 is 16 amino acids long. Germline CDR1 and CDR2: SGHRS and YFSETQ. Trimming left V 2 bases short and J 2 bases short, with 16 bases between. The CDR3 DNA is TGCGCCAGCAGCTTTTCGGCGACGGGCGGTAACACTGAAGCTTTCTTT. It codes for CASSFSATGGNTEAFF.

The chain joins TRBV27 to TRBJ2-3; 10 bases match TRBD2. CDR3 length: 16 amino acids. CDR1 and CDR2 from the germline V gene are MNHEY and SMNVEV (reference sequence). The V and J ends lost 5 bases and 4 bases, in that order; junction bases with no gene match: 9. CDR3 nucleotide sequence: TGTGCCAGCAGTCGCTACGGGACTAGCGTTGCAGATACGCAGTATTTT. Translating it yields CASSRYGTSVADTQYF.

The chain links TRBV7-2 to TRBJ1-4; no clear D. CDR1 and CDR2 (germline): SGHTA, FQGNSA. V lost 5 bases and J lost 8, with 12 bases in between. The CDR3 loop spans 13 amino acids. CDR3 DNA sequence: TGTGCCAGCAGCAGAAAGGCAGGCGAAAAACTGTTTTTT. Translating gives CASSRKAGEKLFF.